The 15 T cell receptor beta chains listed next were all sequenced from one sample in a study of blood T cell repertoires in COVID-19. TCRdb's table, derived via immunoSEQ multiplex PCR, lists solely in-frame clones and lacks some. The data contain about 500,000 clones, less than 90% of them seen just once; the ten biggest clones take up 7.8%. Specimen: peripheral blood. The receptors here all came from a woman aged 45-65 years with COVID-19, enrolled during active disease.

J is TRBJ2-5 and V is TRBV9; possibly TRBD1 for D (5 bases). The CDR3 extends over 13 amino acids. CDR1 is SGDLS, CDR2 YYNGEE, per germline. The V and J ends lost 3 bases and 2 bases respectively, with 8 bases between them. DNA for the CDR3: TGTGCCAGCAGCGAGGACACGCAAGAGACCCAGTACTTC. It is translated as CASSEDTQETQYF.

The gene calls are TRBV6-5 and TRBJ1-3; D call uncertain. V lost 7 bases and J lost 0, with 10 bases in between. Germline CDR1 MNHEY, CDR2 SVGAGI. The CDR3 has 14 residues. The CDR3 DNA is TGTGCCAGCATACAACCAAGCTCTGGAAACACCATATATTTT. This translates into CASIQPSSGNTIYF.

V usage is TRBV3-1 (or the pseudogene TRBV3-2) and J usage is TRBJ2-5; TRBD2 might be the D (6 bases). The CDR3 covers 14 residues. Germline V CDR1 and CDR2: LGHDT, YNNKEL (reference sequence). V was shortened by 11 bases and J by 5 bases, with 21 bases between the two germline ends. DNA of the CDR3: TGTGCCGTCTCCGGGACTTTTGGGTTGGAGACCCAGTACTTC. Translation gives CAVSGTFGLETQYF.

This chain uses TRBV5-1 with TRBJ1-2; D may be TRBD1 (6 bases). The CDR3 runs to 13 residues. Trimming left V 0 bases short and J 4 bases short, with 7 bases between. Germline CDR1 and CDR2: SGHRS and YFSETQ. CDR3 nucleotide sequence: TGCGCCAGCAGCTTGGAACAGGGCTATGGCTACACCTTC. This encodes CASSLEQGYGYTF.

The V and J genes are TRBV7-3 and TRBJ2-3; TRBD1 is a possible D gene (6 bases). V lost 4 bases and J 6 bases, leaving 11 bases between the germline ends. The CDR3 length is 13 residues. The germline V gene has CDR1 SGHTA and CDR2 FQGTGA. DNA of the CDR3: TGTGCCAGCAGCTCTCAGGGGTCCGATACGCAGTATTTT. Translation gives CASSSQGSDTQYF.

This clone was counted a single time. V usage is TRBV3-1 (or the pseudogene TRBV3-2) and J usage is TRBJ2-5, with a tentative D call TRBD2 (6 bases). The CDR3 runs 14 residues. V was cut by 1 base and J by 5 bases, with 11 bases left in between. Germline lookup yields CDR1 LGHDT and CDR2 YNNKEL (reference sequence). The CDR3 DNA follows: TGTGCCAGCAGCCAAGTTGGGGCGGGGGAGACCCAGTACTTC. As protein: CASSQVGAGETQYF.

V is TRBV4-2 and J is TRBJ2-5; 9 bases fit TRBD1. With 4 bases clipped from V and 4 bases from J, the junction kept 7 bases outside the gene matches. The CDR3 runs 15 residues. CDR1 and CDR2 from the germline V gene are LGHNA and YNFKEQ. The CDR3 here is CASSRKDRGRETQYF. The CDR3 DNA sequence: TGTGCCAGCAGCCGGAAAGACAGGGGGAGAGAGACCCAGTACTTC.

The rearrangement links TRBV29-1 to TRBJ2-5, with D possibly TRBD1 on 5 matching bases. This CDR3 has 12 amino acids. The germline V and J ends were trimmed by 5 bases and 1 base, with 8 bases remaining between them. CDR1 and CDR2 (germline): SQVTM, ANQGSEA. The CDR3: CSVSGAQETQYF. The CDR3 region has the DNA TGCAGCGTTTCTGGGGCCCAAGAGACCCAGTACTTC.

The chain carries TRBV6-2 or TRBV6-3 and TRBJ2-1; TRBD2 matches 8 bases. Trimming took 6 bases from V and 4 from J; bases not matched to a gene: 8. Germline V gene sequence: CDR1 MNHEY, CDR2 SVGEGT. This CDR3 has 15 amino acids. The chain's CDR3 is CASSPLVAGYNEQFF. DNA for the CDR3: TGTGCCAGCAGCCCTCTGGTAGCGGGGTACAATGAGCAGTTCTTC.

The J gene is TRBJ2-5, the V gene TRBV27, with 8 nucleotides matching TRBD1. The V segment lost 4 bases and the J segment 5 bases; nucleotides outside the gene matches: 6. CDR1 and CDR2 (germline): MNHEY, SMNVEV (reference sequence). The length of the CDR3 is 14 residues. Written as DNA, the CDR3 is TGTGCCAGCAGTTCCCGGACAGGGAGCGAGACCCAGTACTTC. Its protein product is CASSSRTGSETQYF.

The chain couples TRBV6-5 to TRBJ1-1, with D tentatively TRBD1 (6 bases). This CDR3 is built from 14 residues. CDR1 and CDR2 (germline): MNHEY, SVGAGI. V was clipped by 6 bases and J by 4 bases, with 15 bases between them. The CDR3 DNA is TGTGCCAGCAGCTCCGACAGGAGAGGCACTGAAGCTTTCTTT. Its translation: CASSSDRRGTEAFF.

The V call is TRBV10-2, the J call TRBJ2-7, with 9 bases that match TRBD2. The CDR3 contains 14 residues. The V segment lost 4 bases and the J segment 0 bases; nucleotides outside the gene matches: 1. CDR1 and CDR2 from the germline V gene are WSHSY and SAAADI. The CDR3 here is CASSVAGDSYEQYF. Here the CDR3 DNA reads TGCGCCAGCAGTGTAGCGGGGGACTCCTACGAGCAGTACTTC.

The chain links TRBV28 to TRBJ1-6, with unresolved D. Trimming removed 3 bases at V and 9 bases at J, with 9 bases between. Per the germline V gene, CDR1 is MDHEN and CDR2 is SYDVKM. The CDR3 spans 13 residues. The CDR3 coding sequence is TGTGCCAGCAGTTTGAGCATTGCTTCACCCCTCCACTTT. Translating gives CASSLSIASPLHF.

V gene TRBV11-3 combines with J gene TRBJ2-7; tentative D call: TRBD2 (6 bases). CDR1 is SGHNT and CDR2 is YENEEA in the germline V gene. V was pared by 1 base and J by 4 bases, with 14 bases between. This CDR3 is built from 15 residues. CDR3 coding DNA: TGTGCCAGCAGCTTAGGAGGGCAGGGAGGTTACGAGCAGTACTTC. It codes for CASSLGGQGGYEQYF.

This chain links TRBV10-3 with TRBJ2-5; D perhaps matches TRBD1 (5 bases). Trimming took off 3 bases at V and 1 base at J, with 9 bases between the two ends. The germline CDR1 and CDR2 sequences are ENHRY and SYGVKD. The CDR3 is made up of 14 amino acids. The CDR3 loop reads CAISDPTVQETQYF. The CDR3 DNA sequence: TGTGCCATCAGTGACCCGACAGTCCAAGAGACCCAGTACTTC.